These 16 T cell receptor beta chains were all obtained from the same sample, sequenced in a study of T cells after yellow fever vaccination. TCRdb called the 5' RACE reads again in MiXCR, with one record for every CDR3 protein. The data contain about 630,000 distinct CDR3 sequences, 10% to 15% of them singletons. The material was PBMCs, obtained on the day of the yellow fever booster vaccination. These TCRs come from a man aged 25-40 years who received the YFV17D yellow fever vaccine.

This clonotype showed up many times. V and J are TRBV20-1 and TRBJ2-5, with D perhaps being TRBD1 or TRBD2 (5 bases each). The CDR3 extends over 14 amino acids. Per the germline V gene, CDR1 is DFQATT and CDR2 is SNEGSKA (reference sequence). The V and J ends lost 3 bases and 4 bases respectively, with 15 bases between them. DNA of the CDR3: TGCAGTGCTAGTCGGGACGCTCGGGGAGAGACCCAGTACTTC. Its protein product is CSASRDARGETQYF.

The chain's CDR3 is CSVRRGHQETQYF. DNA of the CDR3: TGCAGCGTCCGGCGGGGACACCAAGAGACCCAGTACTTC. This rearrangement joins TRBV29-1 to TRBJ2-5; a weak D match, TRBD2 (6 bases). The CDR3 extends over 13 amino acids. In germline, CDR1 is SQVTM, CDR2 ANQGSEA. V gave up 6 bases and J gave up 0 bases, with 11 bases separating them.

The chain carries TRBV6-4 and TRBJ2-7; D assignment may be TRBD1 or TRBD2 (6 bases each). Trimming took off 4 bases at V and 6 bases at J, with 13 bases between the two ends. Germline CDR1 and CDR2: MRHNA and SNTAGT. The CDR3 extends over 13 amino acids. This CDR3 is CASSVRRGAEQYF. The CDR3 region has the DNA TGTGCCAGCAGTGTCCGGAGGGGGGCCGAGCAGTACTTC.

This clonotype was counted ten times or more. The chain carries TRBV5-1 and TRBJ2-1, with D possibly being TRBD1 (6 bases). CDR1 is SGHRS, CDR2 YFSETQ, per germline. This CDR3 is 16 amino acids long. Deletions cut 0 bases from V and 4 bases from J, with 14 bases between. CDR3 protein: CASSLGPGDGYNEQFF. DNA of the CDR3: TGCGCCAGCAGCTTGGGGCCAGGGGATGGGTACAATGAGCAGTTCTTC.

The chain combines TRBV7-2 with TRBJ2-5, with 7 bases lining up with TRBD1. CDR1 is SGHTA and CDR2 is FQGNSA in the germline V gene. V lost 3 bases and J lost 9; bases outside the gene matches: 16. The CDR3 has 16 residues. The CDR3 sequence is CASSLSGTVGGGAQYF. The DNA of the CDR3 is TGTGCCAGCAGCTTGTCCGGGACAGTGGGCGGTGGGGCCCAGTACTTC. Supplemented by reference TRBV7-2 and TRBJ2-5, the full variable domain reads GAGVSQSPSNKVTEKGKDVELRCDPISGHTALYWYRQSLGQGLEFLIYFQGNSAPDKSGLPSDRFSAERTGGSVSTLTIQRTQQEDSAVYLCASSLSGTVGGGAQYFGPGTRLLVL.

CDR3 region: CASRGGGGGGYNEQFF. The CDR3 coding sequence is TGTGCCAGCAGGGGGGGCGGAGGGGGAGGCTACAATGAGCAGTTCTTC. This sequence joins TRBV27 and TRBJ2-1; D possibly uses TRBD1 or TRBD2 (6 bases each). Germline CDR1 reads MNHEY; CDR2 reads SMNVEV (reference sequence). Trimming removed 6 bases from V and 3 bases from J, with 18 bases in between. This CDR3 comprises 16 residues.

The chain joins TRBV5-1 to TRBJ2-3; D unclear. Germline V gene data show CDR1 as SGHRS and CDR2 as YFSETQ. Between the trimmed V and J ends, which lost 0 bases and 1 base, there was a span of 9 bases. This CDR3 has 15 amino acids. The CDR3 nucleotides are TGCGCCAGCAGCTTGGACCGCGCGGGCACAGATACGCAGTATTTT. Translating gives CASSLDRAGTDTQYF.

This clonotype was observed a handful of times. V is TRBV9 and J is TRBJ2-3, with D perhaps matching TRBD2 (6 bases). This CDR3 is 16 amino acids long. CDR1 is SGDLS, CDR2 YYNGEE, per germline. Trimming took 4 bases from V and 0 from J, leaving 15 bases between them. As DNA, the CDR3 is TGTGCCAGCAGCCCCCCCGGCGGGGTGAGCACAGATACGCAGTATTTT. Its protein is CASSPPGGVSTDTQYF.

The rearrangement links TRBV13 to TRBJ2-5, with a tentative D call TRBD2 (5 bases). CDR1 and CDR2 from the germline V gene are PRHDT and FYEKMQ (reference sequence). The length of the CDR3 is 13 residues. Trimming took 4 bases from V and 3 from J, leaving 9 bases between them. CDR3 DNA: TGTGCCAGCAGCTCAGACGGGGAAGAGACCCAGTACTTC. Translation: CASSSDGEETQYF. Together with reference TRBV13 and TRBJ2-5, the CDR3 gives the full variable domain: AAGVIQSPRHLIKEKRETATLKCYPIPRHDTVYWYQQGPGQDPQFLISFYEKMQSDKGSIPDRFSAQQFSDYHSELNMSSLELGDSALYFCASSSDGEETQYFGPGTRLLVL.

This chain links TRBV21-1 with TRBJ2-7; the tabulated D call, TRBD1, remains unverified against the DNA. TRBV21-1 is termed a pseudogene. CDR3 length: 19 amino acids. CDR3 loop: CASSKAPRTGEDGSYEQYF. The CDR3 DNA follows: TGTGCCAGCAGCAAAGCACCTAGGACAGGGGAGGATGGCTCCTACGAGCAGTACTTC.

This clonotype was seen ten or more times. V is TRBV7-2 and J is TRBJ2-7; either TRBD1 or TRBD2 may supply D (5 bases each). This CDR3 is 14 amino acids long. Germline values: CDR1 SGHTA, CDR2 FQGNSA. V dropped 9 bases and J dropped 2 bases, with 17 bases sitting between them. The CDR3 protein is CASSLGTAAYEQYF. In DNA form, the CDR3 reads TGTGCCAGTAGTCTTGGGACCGCGGCCTACGAGCAGTACTTC.

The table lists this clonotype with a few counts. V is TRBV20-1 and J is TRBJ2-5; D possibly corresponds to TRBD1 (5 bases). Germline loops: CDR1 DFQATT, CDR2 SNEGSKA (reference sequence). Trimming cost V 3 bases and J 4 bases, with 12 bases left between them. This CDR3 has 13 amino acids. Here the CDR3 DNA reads TGCAGTGCTAGGGATGGGGCGGTAGAGACCCAGTACTTC. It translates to CSARDGAVETQYF.

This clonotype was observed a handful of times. The chain's CDR3 is CASSQRRGLAGEQFF. The CDR3 bases are TGTGCCAGCAGCCAGAGGCGCGGACTAGCGGGTGAGCAGTTCTTC. The rearrangement joins TRBV3-1 to TRBJ2-1, with TRBD2 identical over 11 bases. The CDR3 loop spans 15 amino acids. With V trimmed by 3 bases and J by 9 bases, 7 bases remained unmatched. Germline CDR1 and CDR2: LGHDT and YNNKEL (reference sequence).

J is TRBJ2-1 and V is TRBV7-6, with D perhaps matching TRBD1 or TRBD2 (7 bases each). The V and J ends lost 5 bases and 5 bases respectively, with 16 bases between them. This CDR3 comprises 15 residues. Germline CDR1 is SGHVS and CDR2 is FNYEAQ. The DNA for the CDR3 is TGTGCCAGCAGCCTCAGGGGGGCGGGAGACAATGAGCAGTTCTTC. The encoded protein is CASSLRGAGDNEQFF.

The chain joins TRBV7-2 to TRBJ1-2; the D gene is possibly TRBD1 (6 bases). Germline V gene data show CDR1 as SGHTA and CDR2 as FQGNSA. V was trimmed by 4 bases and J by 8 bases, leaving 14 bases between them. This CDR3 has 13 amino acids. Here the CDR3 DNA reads TGTGCCAGCAGCTATGACAGGTCTTACGGCTACACCTTC. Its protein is CASSYDRSYGYTF.

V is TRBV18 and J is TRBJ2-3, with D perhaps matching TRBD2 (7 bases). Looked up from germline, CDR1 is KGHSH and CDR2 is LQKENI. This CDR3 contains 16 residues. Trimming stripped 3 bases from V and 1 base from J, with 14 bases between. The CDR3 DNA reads TGTGCCAGCTCACCCCCCCGGGGGGCTGGCACAGATACGCAGTATTTT. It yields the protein CASSPPRGAGTDTQYF. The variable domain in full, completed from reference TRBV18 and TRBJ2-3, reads NAGVMQNPRHLVRRRGQEARLRCSPMKGHSHVYWYRQLPEEGLKFMVYLQKENIIDESGMPKERFSAEFPKEGPSILRIQQVVRGDSAAYFCASSPPRGAGTDTQYFGPGTRLTVL.